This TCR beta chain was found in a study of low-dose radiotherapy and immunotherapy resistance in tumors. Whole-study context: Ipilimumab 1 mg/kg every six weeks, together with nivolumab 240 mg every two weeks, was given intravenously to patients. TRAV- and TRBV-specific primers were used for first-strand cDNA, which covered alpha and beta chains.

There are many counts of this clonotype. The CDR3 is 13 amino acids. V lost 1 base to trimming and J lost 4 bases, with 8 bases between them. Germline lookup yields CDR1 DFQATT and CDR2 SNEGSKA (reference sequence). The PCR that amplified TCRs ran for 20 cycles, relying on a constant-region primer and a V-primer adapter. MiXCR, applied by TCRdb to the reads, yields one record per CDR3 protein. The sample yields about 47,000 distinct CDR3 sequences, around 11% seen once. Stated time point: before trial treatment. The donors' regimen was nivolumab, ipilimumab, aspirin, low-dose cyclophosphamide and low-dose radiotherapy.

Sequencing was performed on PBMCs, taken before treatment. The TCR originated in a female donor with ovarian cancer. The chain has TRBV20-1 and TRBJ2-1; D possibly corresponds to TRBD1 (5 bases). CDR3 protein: CSARVGVYNEQFF. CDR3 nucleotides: TGCAGTGCTAGAGTAGGGGTTTACAATGAGCAGTTCTTC.